These 26 T cell receptor beta chains were sequenced from one sample in a study of tumor-infiltrating lymphocytes in localized non-small cell lung cancer. Only in-frame clones appear in the TCRdb table, and some are missing; sequencing was by immunoSEQ multiplex PCR. The data contain approximately 3,000 clones, 70% of them singletons. Sequencing was carried out using uninvolved lung tissue not adjacent to the tumor. These receptors were taken from a human donor with non-small cell lung cancer.

The chain has TRBV11-2 and TRBJ2-5; a possible D gene is TRBD1 (5 bases). The CDR3 loop spans 15 amino acids. V was shortened by 1 base and J by 5 bases, with 14 bases between the two germline ends. The germline V gene encodes CDR1 SGHAT and CDR2 FQNNGV. For the CDR3, the DNA is TGTGCCAGCAGCTTAGGGAACCCGCCAGGGGAGACCCAGTACTTC. As protein: CASSLGNPPGETQYF.

This clone is large (0.1 to 1%). The chain links TRBV5-5 to TRBJ1-5, with a tentative D call TRBD1 (5 bases). This CDR3 comprises 14 residues. Deletions cut 1 base from V and 4 bases from J, with 9 bases between. Germline assignment: CDR1 SGHKS and CDR2 YYEKEE (reference sequence). As DNA, the CDR3 is TGTGCCAGCAGCTTGCCAGGGTTTAATCAGCCCCAGCATTTT. Protein product: CASSLPGFNQPQHF. Full variable domain (remainder filled in from reference TRBV5-5 and TRBJ1-5): DAGVTQSPTHLIKTRGQQVTLRCSPISGHKSVSWYQQVLGQGPQFIFQYYEKEERGRGNFPDRFSARQFPNYSSELNVNALLLGDSALYLCASSLPGFNQPQHFGDGTRLSIL.

This chain links TRBV18 with TRBJ1-5; D ambiguous. V lost 3 bases and J 2 bases, leaving 2 bases between the germline ends. This CDR3 contains 12 residues. Germline V lookup: CDR1 KGHSH, CDR2 LQKENI. CDR3 nucleotides: TGTGCCAGCTCACCGGGCAATCAGCCCCAGCATTTT. Protein sequence: CASSPGNQPQHF.

The V gene is TRBV5-5, the J gene TRBJ1-1; TRBD1 agrees at 9 bases. The V gene's germline CDR1 is SGHKS and CDR2 YYEKEE (reference sequence). The J segment lost 5 bases and the V segment lost 3 bases, leaving 5 bases of the junction unmatched. There are 14 residues in the CDR3. CDR3 coding DNA: TGTGCCAGCAGCTACAGGGGGCAAAGGACTGAAGCTTTCTTT. Amino acid sequence: CASSYRGQRTEAFF.

The chain couples TRBV10-3 to TRBJ1-3; D may be TRBD1 (6 bases). The CDR3 consists of 17 residues. V was clipped by 4 bases and J by 0 bases, with 16 bases between them. Germline-derived CDR1 and CDR2 are ENHRY and SYGVKD. CDR3 coding DNA: TGTGCCATCAGTGCAGGGCAGGGGAGATACTCTGGAAACACCATATATTTT. Amino acid sequence: CAISAGQGRYSGNTIYF.

The rearrangement links TRBV7-9 to TRBJ2-1; 12 nucleotides line up with TRBD2. This CDR3 region has 19 residues. Per the germline V gene, CDR1 is SEHNR and CDR2 is FQNEAQ (reference sequence). Trimming took 3 bases from V and 4 from J; bases not matched to a gene: 13. CDR3 coding DNA: TGTGCCAGCAGCTTGGGACTAGCGGGCAACCAGGGGGTTTACAATGAGCAGTTCTTC. Amino acids: CASSLGLAGNQGVYNEQFF.

This clone was observed a handful of times. This chain connects TRBV4-3 to TRBJ2-7; 9 bases align to TRBD1. From germline, CDR1 is LGHNA and CDR2 YSLEER. The CDR3 sequence is 18 residues long. V trimming: 0 bases; J trimming: 3 bases; junction bases outside the gene matches: 12. The CDR3 DNA sequence: TGCGCCAGCAGCCAAGATTCAACAGGGGGCGGGCAGAGCTACGAGCAGTACTTC. Encoded protein: CASSQDSTGGGQSYEQYF.

This rearrangement joins TRBV11-2 to TRBJ2-5; unclear D gene. Per the germline V gene, CDR1 is SGHAT and CDR2 is FQNNGV. V lost 3 bases, J lost 3 bases, and 8 bases lay in between. The length of the CDR3 is 13 residues. CDR3 nucleotide sequence: TGTGCCAGCAGCTTGAATAGCAAAGAGACCCAGTACTTC. Amino acid sequence: CASSLNSKETQYF.

This clone was recorded only once. DNA of the CDR3: TGTGCCAGCACCGGCACAGGAACTGGAAACACCATATATTTT. It encodes CASTGTGTGNTIYF. The rearrangement joins TRBV9 to TRBJ1-3; possibly TRBD1 for D (5 bases). The CDR3 has 14 residues. Between the trimmed V and J ends, which lost 6 bases and 2 bases, there was a span of 12 bases. Germline lookup yields CDR1 SGDLS and CDR2 YYNGEE.

The CDR3 nucleotides read TGTGCCAGCAGTTTGGAAGATGATGGCGAAAAACTGTTTTTT. This translates into CASSLEDDGEKLFF. V and J are TRBV28 and TRBJ1-4, with no clear D. Germline CDR1 is MDHEN and CDR2 is SYDVKM. The germline V and J ends were trimmed by 3 bases and 8 bases, with 13 bases remaining between them. This CDR3 has 14 amino acids.

The chain joins TRBV2 to TRBJ1-2, with D hard to call. Per germline, CDR1 SNHLY and CDR2 FYNNEI. The CDR3 is 11 residues long. The V end lost 6 bases, the J end lost 8 bases, and 10 bases lay between the germline ends. For the CDR3, the DNA is TGTGCCAGCAGCCCACAAGGCGGCTACACCTTC. The encoded protein is CASSPQGGYTF.

This chain uses TRBV7-7 with TRBJ2-1; perhaps TRBD2 as D (5 bases). This CDR3 has 13 residues. CDR1 is SSHAT and CDR2 is FNYEAQ in the germline V gene (reference sequence). DNA for the CDR3: TGTGCTAGCGCCCGGGCCGCTTCCAATGAGCAGTTCTTC. Translating it yields CASARAASNEQFF.

In nucleotides, the CDR3 is TGCGCCAGCAGCTCAGGGTCGCCACAAGAGACCCAGTACTTC. Translated, it gives CASSSGSPQETQYF. The V and J genes are TRBV5-1 and TRBJ2-5, with a tentative D call TRBD1 (5 bases). Germline loops: CDR1 SGHRS, CDR2 YFSETQ. The CDR3 sequence is 14 residues long. V was trimmed by 3 bases and J by 2 bases, leaving 11 bases between them.

This clone was counted only a few times. This rearrangement joins TRBV18 to TRBJ1-1, with 9 positions matching TRBD1. From germline, CDR1 is KGHSH and CDR2 LQKENI. The CDR3 extends over 15 amino acids. V gave up 4 bases and J gave up 3 bases; unmatched junction bases: 6. CDR3 sequence: CASSLSRDRDTEAFF. As DNA, the CDR3 is TGTGCCAGCTCACTTTCCCGGGACAGGGACACTGAAGCTTTCTTT.

The chain has TRBV7-9 and TRBJ2-5, with a possible D match to TRBD1 (6 bases). The CDR3 runs to 16 residues. V lost 5 bases to trimming and J lost 0 bases, with 16 bases between them. The germline CDR1 and CDR2 sequences are SEHNR and FQNEAQ (reference sequence). The CDR3 sequence is CASSPAGTLNQETQYF. DNA for the CDR3: TGTGCCAGCAGCCCCGCCGGGACATTAAACCAAGAGACCCAGTACTTC.

V usage is TRBV4-3 and J usage is TRBJ2-1; no reliable D call. V shed 0 bases and J shed 6 bases, with 9 bases lying between them. The V gene's germline CDR1 is LGHNA and CDR2 YSLEER. The CDR3 runs 14 residues. CDR3 region: CASSQDSIRNEQFF. In DNA form, the CDR3 reads TGCGCCAGCAGCCAAGATTCCATTCGCAATGAGCAGTTCTTC.

The rearrangement uses TRBV18 and TRBJ1-1, with a tentative D call TRBD1 (5 bases). From germline, CDR1 is KGHSH and CDR2 LQKENI. This CDR3 region has 13 residues. Trimming cost V 3 bases and J 6 bases, with 11 bases left between them. The CDR3 protein is CASSPRGISEAFF. Here the CDR3 DNA reads TGTGCCAGCTCACCGAGGGGTATCTCTGAAGCTTTCTTT.

This clone has only a few counts. J is TRBJ1-3 and V is TRBV7-6; 7 nucleotides agree with TRBD1. The germline V gene has CDR1 SGHVS and CDR2 FNYEAQ. Germline trimming cut 5 bases from V and 9 bases from J; bases unmatched to any gene: 7. This CDR3 is 13 amino acids long. Written as DNA, the CDR3 is TGTGCCAGCAGCCTTATCCAGGGGGGCACCATATATTTT. Residues: CASSLIQGGTIYF.

The rearrangement links TRBV29-1 to TRBJ2-7; D might be TRBD2 (6 bases). In germline, CDR1 is SQVTM, CDR2 ANQGSEA. The CDR3 spans 14 residues. V lost 2 bases, J lost 0 bases, and 11 bases lay in between. This chain's CDR3 is CSVETGLTSYEQYF. The CDR3 DNA reads TGCAGCGTTGAAACGGGACTTACCTCCTACGAGCAGTACTTC.

The rearrangement joins TRBV5-8 to TRBJ1-5; a weak D match, TRBD1 (5 bases). With 7 bases removed from V and 1 base from J, the gap between germline ends came to 12 bases. Germline loops: CDR1 SGHTS, CDR2 YDEGEE. The CDR3 has 14 residues. The CDR3 sequence is CASFGGVSNQPQHF. For the CDR3, the DNA is TGTGCCAGCTTCGGAGGGGTGAGCAATCAGCCCCAGCATTTT.

This clone showed up just once. This sequence joins TRBV29-1 and TRBJ2-5; D perhaps matches TRBD1 (6 bases). This CDR3 comprises 14 residues. Trimming left V 6 bases short and J 2 bases short, with 16 bases between. Germline CDR1 reads SQVTM; CDR2 reads ANQGSEA. The DNA of the CDR3 is TGCAGCGTGCAAAGCAGGGGTAGACAAGAGACCCAGTACTTC. It is translated as CSVQSRGRQETQYF.

This sequence joins TRBV29-1 and TRBJ2-2, with 9 bases lining up with TRBD2. J was trimmed by 1 base and V by 8 bases; bases with no gene match: 2. CDR3 length equals 13 residues. CDR1 is SQVTM and CDR2 is ANQGSEA in the germline V gene. CDR3: CSHSGGNTGELFF. The DNA for the CDR3 is TGCAGCCATAGCGGGGGGAACACCGGGGAGCTGTTTTTT.

This chain joins TRBV6-5 and TRBJ2-5; 8 bases align to TRBD2. V was pared by 7 bases and J by 7 bases, with 14 bases of the junction left unmatched. Looked up from germline, CDR1 is MNHEY and CDR2 is SVGAGI. This CDR3 region has 15 residues. This CDR3 reads CASTERGPPSRTQYF. CDR3 bases: TGTGCCAGCACCGAGCGGGGGCCGCCCTCGAGGACCCAGTACTTC.

V gene TRBV28 combines with J gene TRBJ1-5; TRBD1 agrees at 8 bases. The CDR3 has 16 amino acids. CDR1 MDHEN and CDR2 SYDVKM come from the germline V gene. With V trimmed by 5 bases and J by 2 bases, 8 bases remained unmatched. In nucleotides, the CDR3 is TGTGCCAGCAGTCCCCCCGGGGGACAGGGCAATCAGCCCCAGCATTTT. This encodes CASSPPGGQGNQPQHF. Drawing the rest from reference TRBV28 and TRBJ1-5, the complete variable domain is DVKVTQSSRYLVKRTGEKVFLECVQDMDHENMFWYRQDPGLGLRLIYFSYDVKMKEKGDIPEGYSVSREKKERFSLILESASTNQTSMYLCASSPPGGQGNQPQHFGDGTRLSIL.

This clone was observed a handful of times. V gene TRBV19 combines with J gene TRBJ2-1; 10 nucleotides line up with TRBD1. This CDR3 contains 16 residues. Germline values: CDR1 LNHDA, CDR2 SQIVND (reference sequence). V gave up 4 bases and J gave up 6 bases; unmatched junction bases: 9. CDR3 sequence reads: CASSTPGGQGINEQFF. As DNA, the CDR3 is TGTGCCAGTAGTACCCCCGGGGGACAGGGGATCAATGAGCAGTTCTTC.

This chain uses TRBV29-1 with TRBJ2-1; 8 bases are a match to TRBD1. Germline V CDR1 and CDR2: SQVTM, ANQGSEA. The V and J ends lost 7 bases and 3 bases, in that order; junction bases with no gene match: 8. The CDR3 runs 14 residues. CDR3 nucleotides: TGCAGCGGAACGGGGACAGGACACTACAATGAGCAGTTCTTC. Its translation is CSGTGTGHYNEQFF.